This record concerns one T cell receptor beta chain sequence. Per germline, CDR1 DFQATT and CDR2 SNEGSKA (reference sequence). Trimming removed 3 bases at V and 0 bases at J, with 18 bases between. The CDR3 loop spans 16 amino acids. The record originates from a study of blood T cells in healthy people across ages. Study-level information: Template-switching capture recovered about one barcoded beta molecule per two T cells.

A J-beta primer mix and a sample-barcoded 5' primer were used in a second PCR of roughly 6 to 11 cycles. TCRdb redid the calling of the 5' RACE reads with MiXCR, one entry per CDR3 protein. The sample includes more than 1,000,000 distinct CDR3 sequences, about 23% of them seen just once. The same specimen was also included in a second study, on T cells of mothers and their children. That paper states: Whether related or unrelated, pairs show similar shaping of TCR recombination output by thymic selection.

The specimen sequenced was blood. The receptor comes from a girl between 2 and 10 years old in good health. The chain carries TRBV20-1 and TRBJ2-7; D assignment may be TRBD1 or TRBD2 (7 bases each). The CDR3 nucleotides read TGCAGTGCTAGTGGGGAGGGGGACAGTGGCTCCTACGAGCAGTACTTC. Its protein product is CSASGEGDSGSYEQYF.